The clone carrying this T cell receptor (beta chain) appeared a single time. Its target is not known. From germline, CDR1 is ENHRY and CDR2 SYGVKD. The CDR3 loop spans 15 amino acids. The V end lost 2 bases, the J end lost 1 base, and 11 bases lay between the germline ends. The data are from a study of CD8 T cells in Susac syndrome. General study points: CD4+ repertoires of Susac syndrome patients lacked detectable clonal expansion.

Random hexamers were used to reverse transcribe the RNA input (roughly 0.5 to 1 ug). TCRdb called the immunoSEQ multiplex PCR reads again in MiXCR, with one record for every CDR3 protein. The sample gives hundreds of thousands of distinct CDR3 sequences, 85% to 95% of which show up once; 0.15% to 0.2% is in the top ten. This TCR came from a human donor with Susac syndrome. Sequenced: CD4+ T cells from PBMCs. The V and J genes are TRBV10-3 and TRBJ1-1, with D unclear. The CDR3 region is CAISEPRSQNTEAFF. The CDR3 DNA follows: TGTGCCATCAGTGAGCCAAGGTCCCAGAACACTGAAGCTTTCTTT.